Shown below are 14 T cell receptor beta chains from a single sample sequenced in a study of OX40 agonist ivuxolimab in advanced cancers. Sequencing was performed with immunoSEQ multiplex PCR; in TCRdb, only in-frame clones are kept and a portion is missing. Found here are approximately 82,000 clones, over 80% of them singletons; the top ten hold roughly 0.8%. The sample consisted of CD4+ or CD8+ T cells sorted from blood, taken in a trial of the OX40 agonist ivuxolimab. Every receptor here comes from an adult with an advanced solid tumor such as melanoma, head and neck, liver or kidney cancer.

The chain uses TRBV27 and TRBJ1-6; D is undetermined. Trimming removed 2 bases at V and 2 bases at J, with 10 bases between. The germline CDR1 and CDR2 sequences are MNHEY and SMNVEV (reference sequence). The CDR3 sequence is 16 residues long. This CDR3 reads CASSLTQTPYNSPLHF. CDR3 coding DNA: TGTGCCAGCAGTTTAACCCAGACCCCCTATAATTCACCCCTCCACTTT.

The V call is TRBV7-3, the J call TRBJ2-3; 8 nucleotides line up with TRBD1. There are 15 residues in the CDR3. Germline CDR1 and CDR2: SGHTA and FQGTGA. V gave up 5 bases and J gave up 2 bases; unmatched junction bases: 6. CDR3 DNA sequence: TGTGCCAGCAGCCCAGGGGGCAGCTTCACAGATACGCAGTATTTT. Protein: CASSPGGSFTDTQYF.

The chain couples TRBV18 to TRBJ1-5, with 8 bases fitting TRBD1. The CDR3 is 13 amino acids. The ends lost 5 bases at V and 7 bases at J; junction bases unmatched: 4. CDR1 is KGHSH, CDR2 LQKENI, per germline. CDR3 amino acids: CASSASGGQPQHF. The CDR3 DNA follows: TGTGCCAGCTCAGCATCAGGGGGCCAGCCCCAGCATTTT. Together with reference TRBV18 and TRBJ1-5, the CDR3 gives the full variable domain: NAGVMQNPRHLVRRRGQEARLRCSPMKGHSHVYWYRQLPEEGLKFMVYLQKENIIDESGMPKERFSAEFPKEGPSILRIQQVVRGDSAAYFCASSASGGQPQHFGDGTRLSIL.

The J gene is TRBJ2-3, the V gene TRBV4-3; D might be TRBD1 or TRBD2, each matching 5 bases. The CDR3 runs 12 residues. Germline V gene sequence: CDR1 LGHNA, CDR2 YSLEER. The V end lost 4 bases, the J end lost 9 bases, and 11 bases lay between the germline ends. The DNA for the CDR3 is TGCGCCAGCAGCCGTCCTGGGGACACGCAGTATTTT. Protein: CASSRPGDTQYF.

This rearrangement joins TRBV19 to TRBJ1-5; TRBD1 matches 9 bases. The J segment lost 6 bases and the V segment lost 5 bases, leaving 11 bases of the junction unmatched. The germline V gene has CDR1 LNHDA and CDR2 SQIVND (reference sequence). The CDR3 extends over 16 amino acids. CDR3 protein: CASSRRTGASGQPQHF. CDR3 in DNA: TGTGCCAGTAGTCGTAGGACAGGGGCCTCCGGTCAGCCCCAGCATTTT.

This sequence joins TRBV7-2 and TRBJ2-5; D unresolved. Trimming removed 1 base at V and 4 bases at J, with 10 bases between. The germline CDR1 and CDR2 sequences are SGHTA and FQGNSA. The CDR3 sequence is 14 residues long. CDR3 amino acids: CASSLEPVAETQYF. The CDR3 DNA reads as TGTGCCAGCAGCTTAGAACCAGTGGCAGAGACCCAGTACTTC.

This clone was counted between two and nine times. This sequence joins TRBV19 and TRBJ1-2, with 10 bases identical to TRBD1. The V and J ends lost 0 bases and 2 bases, in that order; junction bases with no gene match: 9. Per germline, CDR1 LNHDA and CDR2 SQIVND (reference sequence). The CDR3 runs 18 residues. This CDR3 reads CASSIDGAGTGVNYGYTF. The CDR3 DNA sequence: TGTGCCAGTAGTATAGATGGGGCCGGGACAGGGGTGAACTATGGCTACACCTTC.

The gene calls are TRBV7-2 and TRBJ1-6; 7 positions match TRBD1. V lost 3 bases to trimming and J lost 10 bases; unmatched junction nucleotides: 6. The CDR3 is 14 amino acids. Germline V gene data show CDR1 as SGHTA and CDR2 as FQGNSA. The CDR3: CASSFRTGRSPLHF. The CDR3 nucleotides read TGTGCCAGCAGCTTCCGGACAGGCCGGTCACCCCTCCACTTT.

Only one count was recorded for this clone. The J gene is TRBJ2-7, the V gene TRBV6-6; D remains unclear. Trimming stripped 8 bases from V and 6 bases from J, with 14 bases between. This CDR3 has 12 residues. Germline V gene sequence: CDR1 MNHNY, CDR2 SVGAGI (reference sequence). The CDR3 region has the DNA TGTGCCAGCTCCCCGGGTCATTTCGAGCAGTACTTC. Translated: CASSPGHFEQYF.

The J gene is TRBJ1-6, the V gene TRBV5-6; D might be TRBD1 (5 bases). Trimming shortened V by 1 base and J by 9 bases, and 14 bases separated the two germline ends. There are 15 residues in the CDR3. Germline V gives CDR1 SGHDT, CDR2 YYEEEE. For the CDR3, the DNA is TGTGCCAGCAGCTTGCCCCAGGGTCGCGGTTCACCCCTCCACTTT. Protein: CASSLPQGRGSPLHF.

V usage is TRBV29-1 and J usage is TRBJ2-7; no definite D call. From germline, CDR1 is SQVTM and CDR2 ANQGSEA. V gave up 2 bases and J gave up 3 bases, with 11 bases separating them. This CDR3 is 13 amino acids long. The CDR3 coding sequence is TGCAGCGTTGAATCGGACGTAGACTACGAGCAGTACTTC. Amino acids: CSVESDVDYEQYF.

The chain's CDR3 is CASSLGGQPGTDTQYF. The CDR3 bases are TGCGCCAGCAGCTTGGGGGGGCAGCCGGGCACAGATACGCAGTATTTT. The genes are TRBV5-1 and TRBJ2-3; D may be TRBD1 (6 bases). The germline CDR1 and CDR2 sequences are SGHRS and YFSETQ. The CDR3 is 16 residues long. Deletions cut 0 bases from V and 1 base from J, with 12 bases between. The full variable domain, in which reference TRBV5-1 and TRBJ2-3 provide the parts outside the CDR3, is KAGVTQTPRYLIKTRGQQVTLSCSPISGHRSVSWYQQTPGQGLQFLFEYFSETQRNKGNFPGRFSGRQFSNSRSEMNVSTLELGDSALYLCASSLGGQPGTDTQYFGPGTRLTVL.

This clone was seen once. The gene calls are TRBV2 and TRBJ2-3; D possibly matches TRBD1 or TRBD2 (7 bases each). CDR1 is SNHLY and CDR2 is FYNNEI in the germline V gene. The CDR3 spans 15 residues. V lost 6 bases and J 0 bases, leaving 13 bases between the germline ends. The CDR3 nucleotides are TGTGCCAGCAGCAGGGGGGGGCAAAGCACAGATACGCAGTATTTT. Translation gives CASSRGGQSTDTQYF. The full variable domain, completed using reference TRBV2 and TRBJ2-3, is EPEVTQTPSHQVTQMGQEVILRCVPISNHLYFYWYRQILGQKVEFLVSFYNNEISEKSEIFDDQFSVERPDGSNFTLKIRSTKLEDSAMYFCASSRGGQSTDTQYFGPGTRLTVL.

The chain uses TRBV5-1 and TRBJ2-3, with 10 bases matching TRBD2. Looked up from germline, CDR1 is SGHRS and CDR2 is YFSETQ. V dropped 5 bases and J dropped 6; count of bases not matched to a gene: 12. The CDR3 is 16 residues long. The CDR3 nucleotides read TGCGCCAGCAGGGAGCTAGCGGGGGTTCAGGTGGATACGCAGTATTTT. This sequence encodes CASRELAGVQVDTQYF.